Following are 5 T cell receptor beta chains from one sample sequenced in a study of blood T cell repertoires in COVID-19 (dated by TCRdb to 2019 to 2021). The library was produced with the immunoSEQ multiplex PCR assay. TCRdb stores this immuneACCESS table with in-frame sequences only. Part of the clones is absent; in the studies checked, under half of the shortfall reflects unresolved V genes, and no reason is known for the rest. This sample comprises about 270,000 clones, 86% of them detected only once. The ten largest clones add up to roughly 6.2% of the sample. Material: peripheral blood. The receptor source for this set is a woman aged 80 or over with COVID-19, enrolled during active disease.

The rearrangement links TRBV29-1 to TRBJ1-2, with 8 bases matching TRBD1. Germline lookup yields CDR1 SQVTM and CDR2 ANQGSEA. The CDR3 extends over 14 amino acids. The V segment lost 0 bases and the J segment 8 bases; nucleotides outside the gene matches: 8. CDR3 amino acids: CSVEDGARGRGYTF. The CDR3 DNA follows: TGCAGCGTTGAAGATGGAGCCAGGGGGCGAGGCTACACCTTC.

As DNA, the CDR3 is TGCGCCAGCAGTCAAGGAGGGAAAGCCTACGAGCAGTACGTC. Translated: CASSQGGKAYEQYV. The chain links TRBV23-1 to TRBJ2-7, with D possibly matching TRBD2 (6 bases). TRBV23-1 counts as an open reading frame of uncertain function. The length of the CDR3 is 14 residues. Trimming removed 2 bases at V and 2 bases at J, with 10 bases between.

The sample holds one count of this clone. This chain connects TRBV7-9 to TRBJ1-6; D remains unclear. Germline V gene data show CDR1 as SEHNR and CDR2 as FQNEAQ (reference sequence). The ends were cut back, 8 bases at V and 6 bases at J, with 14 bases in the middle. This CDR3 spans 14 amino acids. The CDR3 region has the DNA TGTGCCAGCGATAGAGGGCTGTCTAATTCACCCCTCCACTTT. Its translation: CASDRGLSNSPLHF.

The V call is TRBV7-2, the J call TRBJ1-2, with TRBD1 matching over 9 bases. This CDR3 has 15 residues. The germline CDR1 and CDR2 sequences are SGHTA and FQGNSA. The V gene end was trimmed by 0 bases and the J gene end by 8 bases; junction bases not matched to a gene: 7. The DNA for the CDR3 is TGTGCCAGCAGCTTAGCGGGCAGGGGGACAGGGGGCTACACCTTC. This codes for CASSLAGRGTGGYTF.

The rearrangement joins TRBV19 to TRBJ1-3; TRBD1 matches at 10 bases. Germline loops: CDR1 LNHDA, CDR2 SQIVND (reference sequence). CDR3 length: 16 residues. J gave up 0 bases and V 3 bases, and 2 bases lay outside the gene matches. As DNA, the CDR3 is TGTGCCAGTAGTATGGGACAGGGGAGCTCTGGAAACACCATATATTTT. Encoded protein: CASSMGQGSSGNTIYF.